Given below is one TCR beta chain in context. Its antigen is as yet unknown. V was cut by 1 base and J by 1 base, with 9 bases left in between. CDR3 length equals 15 residues. Germline-derived CDR1 and CDR2 are SGHTA and FQGNSA. These data originate in a study of T cell responses to AZD1222 COVID-19 vaccine. Generated by immunoSEQ multiplex PCR, the TCRdb table keeps only in-frame clones and is missing some. The top ten hold approximately 8% of the sample, which has 120,000 or so clones, 80% to 90% seen once. Notes on the study in general: In the spike-specific TCR repertoire, nearly half reportedly target unmutated variant regions. AZD1222 recipients seropositive at baseline numbered only five to seven. Donors in the cohort were predominantly white British and more often female, and clonal diversity was possibly underestimated.

This sequence originates from an adult in good health. This chain joins TRBV7-2 and TRBJ2-3; perhaps TRBD2 as D (5 bases). The source was peripheral blood, collected on day 0 of AZD1222 vaccination. The CDR3 DNA reads TGTGCCAGCAGCTTAGATCGGACTCGCACAGATACGCAGTATTTT. Translated: CASSLDRTRTDTQYF.